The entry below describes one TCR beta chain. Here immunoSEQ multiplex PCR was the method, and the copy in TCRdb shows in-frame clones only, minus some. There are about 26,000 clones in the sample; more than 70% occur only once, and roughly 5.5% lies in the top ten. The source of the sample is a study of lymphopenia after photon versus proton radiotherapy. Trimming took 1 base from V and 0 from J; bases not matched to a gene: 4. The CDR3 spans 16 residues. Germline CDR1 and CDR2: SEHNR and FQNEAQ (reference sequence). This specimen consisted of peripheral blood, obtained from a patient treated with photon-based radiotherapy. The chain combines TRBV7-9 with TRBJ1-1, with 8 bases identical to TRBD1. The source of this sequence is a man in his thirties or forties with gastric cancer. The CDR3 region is CASSLGQGAMNTEAFF. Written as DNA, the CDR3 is TGTGCCAGCAGCTTAGGGCAGGGGGCTATGAACACTGAAGCTTTCTTT.